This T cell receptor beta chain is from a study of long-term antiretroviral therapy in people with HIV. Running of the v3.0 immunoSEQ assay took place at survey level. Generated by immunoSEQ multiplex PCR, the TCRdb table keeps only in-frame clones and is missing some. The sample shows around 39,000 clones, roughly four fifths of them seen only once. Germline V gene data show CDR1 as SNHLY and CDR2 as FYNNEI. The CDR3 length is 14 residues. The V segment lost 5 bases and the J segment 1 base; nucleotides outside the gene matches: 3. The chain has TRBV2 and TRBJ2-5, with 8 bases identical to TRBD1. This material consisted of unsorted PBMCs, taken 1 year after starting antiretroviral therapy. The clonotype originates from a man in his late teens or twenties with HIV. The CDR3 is CASSIGTGQETQYF. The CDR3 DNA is TGTGCCAGCAGTATCGGGACAGGCCAAGAGACCCAGTACTTC.